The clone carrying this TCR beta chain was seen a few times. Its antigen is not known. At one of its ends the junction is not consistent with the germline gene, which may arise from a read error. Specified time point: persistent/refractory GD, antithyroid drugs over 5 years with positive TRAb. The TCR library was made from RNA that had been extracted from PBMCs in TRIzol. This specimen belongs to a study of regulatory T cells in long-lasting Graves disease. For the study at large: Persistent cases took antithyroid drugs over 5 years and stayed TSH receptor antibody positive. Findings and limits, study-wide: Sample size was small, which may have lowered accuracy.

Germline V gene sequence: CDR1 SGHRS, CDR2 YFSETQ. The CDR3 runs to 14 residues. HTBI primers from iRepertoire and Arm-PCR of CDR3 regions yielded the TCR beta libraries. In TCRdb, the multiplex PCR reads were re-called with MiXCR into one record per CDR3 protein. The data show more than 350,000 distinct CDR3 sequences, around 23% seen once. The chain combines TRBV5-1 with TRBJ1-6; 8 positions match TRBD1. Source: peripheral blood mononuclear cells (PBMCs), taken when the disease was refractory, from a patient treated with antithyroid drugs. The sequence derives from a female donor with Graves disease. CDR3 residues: CASSLGQAISPLHF. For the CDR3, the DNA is TGCGCCAGCAGTTTGGGACAGGCGATTTCACCCCTCCACTTT. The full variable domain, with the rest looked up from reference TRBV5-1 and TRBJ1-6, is KAGVTQTPRYLIKTRGQQVTLSCSPISGHRSVSWYQQTPGQGLQFLFEYFSETQRNKGNFPGRFSGRQFSNSRSEMNVSTLELGDSALYLCASSLGQAISPLHFGNGTRLTVT.